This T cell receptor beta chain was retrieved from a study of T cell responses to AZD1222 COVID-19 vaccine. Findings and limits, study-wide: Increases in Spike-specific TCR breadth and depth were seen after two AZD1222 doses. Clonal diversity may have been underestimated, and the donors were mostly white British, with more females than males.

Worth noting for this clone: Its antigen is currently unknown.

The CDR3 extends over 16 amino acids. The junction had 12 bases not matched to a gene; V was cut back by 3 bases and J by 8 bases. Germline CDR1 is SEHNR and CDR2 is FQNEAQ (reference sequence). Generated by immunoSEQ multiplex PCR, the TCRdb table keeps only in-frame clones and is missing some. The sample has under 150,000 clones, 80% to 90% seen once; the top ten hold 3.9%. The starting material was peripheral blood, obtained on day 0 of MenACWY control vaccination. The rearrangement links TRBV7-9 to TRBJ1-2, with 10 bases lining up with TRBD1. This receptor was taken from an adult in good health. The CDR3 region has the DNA TGTGCCAGCAGCTTCGCCGGGACAGGGGATCGAGAAGGCTACACCTTC. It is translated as CASSFAGTGDREGYTF.